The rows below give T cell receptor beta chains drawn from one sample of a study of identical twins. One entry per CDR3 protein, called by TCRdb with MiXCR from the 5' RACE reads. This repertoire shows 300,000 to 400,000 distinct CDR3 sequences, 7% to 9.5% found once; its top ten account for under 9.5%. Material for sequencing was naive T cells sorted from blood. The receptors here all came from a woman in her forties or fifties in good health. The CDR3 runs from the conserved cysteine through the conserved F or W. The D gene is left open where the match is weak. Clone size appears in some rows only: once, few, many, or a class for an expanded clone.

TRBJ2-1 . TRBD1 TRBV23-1 TGCGCCAGCGGGAGGACAGGGGAAGGTATCAATGAGCAGTTCTTC CASGRTGEGINEQFF
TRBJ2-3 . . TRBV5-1 TGCGCCAGCAGCTCGGGTAGCGGAAACTGGTACGCAGATACGCAGTATTTT CASSSGSGNWYADTQYF
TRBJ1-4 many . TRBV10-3 TGTGCCATCAGTGTATCGGGCGAAAAACTGTTTTTT CAISVSGEKLFF
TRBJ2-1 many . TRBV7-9 TGTGCCAGCAGCTTAGGGAAATGGTCTAGGGTTCGGGATGAGCAGTTCTTC CASSLGKWSRVRDEQFF
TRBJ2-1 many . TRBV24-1 TGTGCCACCAGGATGACAGGCCTCAATGAGCAGTTCTTC CATRMTGLNEQFF
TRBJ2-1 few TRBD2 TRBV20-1 TGCAGTGCTAGTGGACTAGCGGGAGGTGTAAGAGAGCAGTTCTTC CSASGLAGGVREQFF
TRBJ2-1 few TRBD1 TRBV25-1 TGTGCCAGCAGACAAACCGGGACAGGGTCCTACAATGAGCAGTTCTTC CASRQTGTGSYNEQFF
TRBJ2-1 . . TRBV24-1 TGTGCCACCAGTGACCCTGGGACGGACCGTCCCAATGAGCAGTTCTTC CATSDPGTDRPNEQFF
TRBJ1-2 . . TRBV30 TGTGCCTGGGGTCTTAGGGGATATGGCTACACCTTC CAWGLRGYGYTF
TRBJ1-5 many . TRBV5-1 TGCGCCAGCAGCTTGTCTGGGGGACGCAATCAGCCCCAGCATTTT CASSLSGGRNQPQHF
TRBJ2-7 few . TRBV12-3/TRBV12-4 TGTGCCAGCAGCCGACAGGTTCGCGAGCAGTACTTC CASSRQVREQYF
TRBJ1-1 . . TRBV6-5 TGTGCCAGCCGACCCACACAGGGTTCGAACACTGAAGCTTTCTTT CASRPTQGSNTEAFF
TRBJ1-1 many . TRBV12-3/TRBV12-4 TGTGCCAGCAGTTTGAGCACTGAAGCTTTCTTT CASSLSTEAFF
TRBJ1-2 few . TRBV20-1 TGCAGTGCTAGAGATTGGAAGGGGTTAAGGACCTATGGCTACACCTTC CSARDWKGLRTYGYTF
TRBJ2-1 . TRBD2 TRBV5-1 TGCGCCAGCAGCCCGGAGGGGACTAGCGGGAGGGATGAGCAGTTCTTC CASSPEGTSGRDEQFF
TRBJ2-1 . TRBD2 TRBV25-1 TGTGCCAGCGGCCCCCAGCGGGAGGGTGAGCAGTTCTTC CASGPQREGEQFF
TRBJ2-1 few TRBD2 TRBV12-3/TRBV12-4 TGTGCCAGCAGTAAATTGCTAGCGGGTTATGAGCAGTTCTTC CASSKLLAGYEQFF
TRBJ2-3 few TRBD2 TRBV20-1 TGCAGTGCCGGGACTAGCGGGTCCCGGGATACGCAGTATTTT CSAGTSGSRDTQYF
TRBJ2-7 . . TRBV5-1 TGCGCCAGCAGCTTGGAAGCAGGATCCGAGCAGTACTTC CASSLEAGSEQYF
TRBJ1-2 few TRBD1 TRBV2 TGTGCCAGCAGATCAGGACAGGGCAGCTATGGCTACACCTTC CASRSGQGSYGYTF
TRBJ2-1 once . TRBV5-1 TGCGCCAGCAGCTTCGAGTATGAGCAGTTCTTC CASSFEYEQFF
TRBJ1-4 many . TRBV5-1 TGCGCCAGCAGCAATCCCGGACAACTTGAAAAACTGTTTTTT CASSNPGQLEKLFF
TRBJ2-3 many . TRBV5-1 TGCGCCAGCAGCGAAGGTACAGATACGCAGTATTTT CASSEGTDTQYF
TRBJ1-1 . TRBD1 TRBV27 TGTGCCAGCAGTTTCCACTTACCGGGACAGAGGGCCACTGAAGCTTTCTTT CASSFHLPGQRATEAFF
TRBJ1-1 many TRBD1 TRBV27 TGTGCCAGCAGTTTTGAGGGGGCAAGTGAAGCTTTCTTT CASSFEGASEAFF
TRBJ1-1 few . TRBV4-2 TGTGCCAGCAGCCAAGACACTGGCACTGAAGCTTTCTTT CASSQDTGTEAFF
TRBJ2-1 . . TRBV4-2 TGTGCCAGCAGCCAAGCGGGGAATGAGCAGTTCTTC CASSQAGNEQFF
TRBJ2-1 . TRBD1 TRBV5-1 TGCGCCAGCAGCCCACGGCCCGGGACAGGGTACAATGAGCAGTTCTTC CASSPRPGTGYNEQFF
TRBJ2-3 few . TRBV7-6 TGTGCCAGCAGCTTAGTTGCAGCCCCAAGCACAGATACGCAGTATTTT CASSLVAAPSTDTQYF
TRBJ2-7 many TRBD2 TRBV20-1 TGCAGTGCTAGAGATTGGGGGGAGGGACCCTACGAGCAGTACTTC CSARDWGEGPYEQYF
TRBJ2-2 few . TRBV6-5 TGTGCCAGCAGTTACGCGGGACCCAACACCGGGGAGCTGTTTTTT CASSYAGPNTGELFF
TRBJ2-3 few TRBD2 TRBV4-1 TGCGCCAGCAGCCAAGATGACCCGAGACTAGCCGGACCCCCAGATACGCAGTATTTT CASSQDDPRLAGPPDTQYF
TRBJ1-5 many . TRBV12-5 TGTGCTAGTGGTTTTTCTCTACCACAGGGAATGAATCAGCCCCAGCATTTT CASGFSLPQGMNQPQHF
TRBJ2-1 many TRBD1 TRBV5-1 TGCGCCAGCAGCCCCCCCGGGACAGGGTATGAGCAGTTCTTC CASSPPGTGYEQFF
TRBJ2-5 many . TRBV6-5 TGTGCCAGCAGTTACTATCCAGGCCAAGAGACCCAGTACTTC CASSYYPGQETQYF
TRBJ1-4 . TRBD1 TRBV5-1 TGCGCCAGCAGCCCGGACAGGATCTCGGATGAAAAACTGTTTTTT CASSPDRISDEKLFF
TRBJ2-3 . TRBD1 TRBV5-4 TGTGCCAGCAGCTTCGACAGGGGAGATACGCAGTATTTT CASSFDRGDTQYF
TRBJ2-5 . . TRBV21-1 TGTGCCAGCAGCAGGGGGCGAAGCTGTGAGACCCAGTACTTC CASSRGRSCETQYF
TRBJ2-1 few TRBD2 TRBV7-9 TGTGCCAGCAGCCCAACAGAAGCGGGATCCGGAGAGCAGTTCTTC CASSPTEAGSGEQFF
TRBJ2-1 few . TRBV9 TGTGCCAGCAGCGTAGCTGCGGGAATGTACAATGAGCAGTTCTTC CASSVAAGMYNEQFF
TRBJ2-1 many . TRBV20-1 TGCAGTGCCACCCTCTATGGATCGTACAATGAGCAGTTCTTC CSATLYGSYNEQFF
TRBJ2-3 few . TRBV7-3 TGTGCCAGCAGCCAGATCGGGACTAGCACAGATACGCAGTATTTT CASSQIGTSTDTQYF
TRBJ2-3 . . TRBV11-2 TGTGCCAGCAGCTTAGGGGTCCAGGGGGATACGCAGTATTTT CASSLGVQGDTQYF
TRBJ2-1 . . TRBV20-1 TGCAGTGCTCAGAGCGGGTTGAGCTCCTACAATGAGCAGTTCTTC CSAQSGLSSYNEQFF
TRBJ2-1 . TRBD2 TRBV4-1 TGCGCCAGCAGCCAAGATCCGGGAGGGATCAACAATGAGCAGTTCTTC CASSQDPGGINNEQFF
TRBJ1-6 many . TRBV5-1 TGCGCCAGCAGCGTCGACACAGATTCACCCCTCCACTTT CASSVDTDSPLHF
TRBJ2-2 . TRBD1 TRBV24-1 TGTGCCACCACCGGACAGGGCGCCGGGGAGCTGTTTTTT CATTGQGAGELFF
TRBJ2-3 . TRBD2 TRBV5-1 TGCGCCAGCAGGAGGGAGGGCCGGAGAACAAGCACAGATACGCAGTATTTT CASRREGRRTSTDTQYF
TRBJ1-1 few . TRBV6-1 TGTGCCAGCAGTGAGTTTCTGTCGGCTTTCTTT CASSEFLSAFF
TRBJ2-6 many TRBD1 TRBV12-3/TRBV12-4 TGTGCCACAGGGGGCAGGCGAAGCTCTGGGGCCAACGTCCTGACTTTC CATGGRRSSGANVLTF
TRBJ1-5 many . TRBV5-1 TGCGCCAGCAGCTTGGCCGGGGGGCTCGCTCAGCCCCAGCATTTT CASSLAGGLAQPQHF
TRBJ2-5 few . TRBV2 TGTGCCAGCCAGGTGTTAGAGACCCAGTACTTC CASQVLETQYF
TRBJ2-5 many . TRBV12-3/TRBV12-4 TGTGCCAGCAGTTTAGGGCTAGTAATTGAGACCCAGTACTTC CASSLGLVIETQYF
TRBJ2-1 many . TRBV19 TGTGCCAGTAGTATTGCTAACCTTGGTGAGCAGTTCTTC CASSIANLGEQFF
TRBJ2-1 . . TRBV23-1 TGCGCCAGGAGTCCTAGTTGGTCCTACAATGAGCAGTTCTTC CARSPSWSYNEQFF
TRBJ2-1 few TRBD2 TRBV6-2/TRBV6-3 TGTGCCAGCAGCCCCCGCAAGGAAATAGCGGGAGTCTACAATGAGCAGTTCTTC CASSPRKEIAGVYNEQFF
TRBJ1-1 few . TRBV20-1 TGCAGTGCTCGTACAGGGAGAGGTACTGAAGCTTTCTTT CSARTGRGTEAFF